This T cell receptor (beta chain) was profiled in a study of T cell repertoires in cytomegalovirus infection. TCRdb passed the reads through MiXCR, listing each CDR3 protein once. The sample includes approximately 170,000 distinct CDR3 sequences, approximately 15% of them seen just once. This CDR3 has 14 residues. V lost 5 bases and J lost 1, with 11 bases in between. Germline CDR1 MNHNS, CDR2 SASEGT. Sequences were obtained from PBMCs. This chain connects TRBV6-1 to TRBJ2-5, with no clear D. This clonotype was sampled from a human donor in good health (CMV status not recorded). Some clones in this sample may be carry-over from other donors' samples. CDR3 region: CASSSQDPQETQYF. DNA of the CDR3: TGTGCCAGCAGTTCTCAAGATCCCCAAGAGACCCAGTACTTC.